The entry below describes one TCR beta chain. What this receptor recognizes is not known. No much larger clonotype is one base removed from it; base qualities were not supplied. The CDR3 runs 15 amino acids, cysteine and phenylalanine included. This entry keeps only the CDR3 DNA: 45 bases, framed from base 1. CDR1 and CDR2 (MNHNS, SASEGT) derive from the germline V gene. V is pared back by 0 bases and J by 5 bases, with 13 bases lying between the germline termini. The data stem from a study of blood T cells in healthy people across ages (dated by TCRdb to about 2015). Study-level background: In model experiments, template switching captured about one uniquely barcoded TCR beta cDNA molecule for every two T cells. The donors were divided into four age groups: young (average approximately 15 years), middle-aged (approximately 41), aged (about 60) and long-lived (about 90). Age-related changes in TCR beta repertoire diversity were measured in the study by deep sequencing normalized with unique cDNA molecular identifiers. To avoid experimental bias, donors of different ages were randomly spread across the sequencing lanes. The study analyzed two additional independent replicas of 1 million unique cDNA reads from the same blood draw for two donors, one aged 18 to 29 and one aged 80 or older. Overall study outcomes, separate from this receptor: Estimates of total diversity based on one million sequenced T cells were regarded as lower bounds and as underestimates. The long-lived group showed more naive CD4+ T cells, fewer expanded clones and increased TCR diversity than the aged group, suggesting age selection. The percentage of naive T cells measured by flow cytometry correlated strongly with observed TCR beta diversity. Conclusive comparison of naive and antigen-experienced compartments was prevented by the profiling of bulk unsorted PBMCs. Because the CMV infection status of the donors was unknown, age-related changes in expanded clonotypes may potentially have been confounded. Observed TCR beta diversity per million T cells fell roughly linearly with age, and a significant reduction was already apparent by age roughly 40.

The library was generated by 5' RACE. The second PCR ran for about 6 to 12 cycles and used a J-beta primer mix along with a sample-barcoded 5' primer. Each TCR beta cDNA molecule received a unique molecular identifier from a template-switch 5' adaptor carrying 12 random nucleotides. At least 3 million CDR3-containing paired-end reads were obtained from each sample. All of the RNA was converted into first-strand cDNA using the Mint cDNA synthesis kit, with a TRBC-specific oligonucleotide serving as the primer. All cDNA was treated with uracil-DNA glycosylase and then went through a first 18-cycle PCR with the universal primers M1SS and BC2_uni_R. The study's own analysis went as follows. Normalization of each sample was performed by random selection of 1 million high-quality reads, each carrying a distinct molecular identifier. Reads sharing molecular identifiers were discarded rather than binned into consensus sequences. CDR3 identification, clonotype clustering and error correction used MiTCR with a Q25 quality threshold and the strictest error-elimination algorithm. Lower-bound total TCR beta diversity was estimated with a nonparametric unseen species model using Euler transformation. TCRdb applied fastp at Q25 and MiXCR to the public reads, then kept only in-frame beta chains. Each CDR3 protein gets just one entry, which takes the most common genes and DNA from the rows behind it. The V and J calls come from TCRdb's annotation, not from the publication. The sample table holds 1,800,000 or so distinct CDR3 sequences, of which roughly two fifths were seen once. The ten largest clonotypes hold more than 20% of the sample.

Systemically healthy Caucasian individuals from Russia, 39 in total and aged about 6 to 100 years, were included as donors. Around 10 milliliters of peripheral blood were drawn from each donor into EDTA-treated Vacutainer tubes. Ficoll-Paque density-gradient centrifugation was used to isolate PBMCs, with at least 6.5 million per sample. Total RNA was extracted from PBMCs with Trizol reagent, with at least 6 micrograms obtained per sample. The percentages of naive CD45RAhigh/CD27high T cells were determined by flow cytometry on a PBMC aliquot from every donor. The sample consisted of blood. The sequence joins TRBV6-1 to TRBJ1-2; D gene: possibly TRBD1, on 5 matching bases. This receptor was taken from a human donor in good health. The CDR3 protein: CASSEAEQGLYGYTF. At the DNA level, the sequence is TGTGCCAGCAGTGAAGCGGAGCAGGGCCTTTATGGCTACACCTTC.